The clone carrying this T cell receptor (beta chain) was picked up many times. V was clipped by 7 bases and J by 4 bases; unmatched bases: 6. The CDR3 loop spans 12 amino acids. CDR1 is SQVTM and CDR2 is ANQGSEA in the germline V gene. Together with a sample-barcoded 5' primer, a J-beta primer mix was included in a second PCR lasting 7 to 11 cycles. TCRdb itself ran the 5' RACE reads through MiXCR, one entry per CDR3 protein. The table records 540,000 or so distinct CDR3 sequences, roughly 29% of them present only once. This sample stems from a study of blood T cells in healthy people across ages. The sequence was obtained from a woman aged 70-85 years in good health. The rearrangement links TRBV29-1 to TRBJ2-5, with TRBD1 matching 7 bases. What was sequenced was blood. The CDR3 bases are TGCAGCGCGAACAGGGGTACAGAGACCCAGTACTTC. Amino acids: CSANRGTETQYF.